This T cell receptor beta chain was sequenced during a study of CD8+ T cells in alopecia areata. Broader study findings: In lesional scalp, particularly from alopecia totalis/universalis, clonality was higher than in normal scalp.

Treatment given: oral pan-JAK inhibitor, 5-10 mg twice daily. Remarks on this clone: Its target is not known.

RNA, once extracted, was reverse transcribed into cDNA for use as the sequencing template. Clones were sequenced by immunoSEQ multiplex PCR, and TCRdb holds only the in-frame ones, with some missing. The sample yields 70,000 or so clones, 29% seen once. With V trimmed by 1 base and J by 4 bases, 10 bases remained unmatched. CDR3 length equals 15 residues. CDR1 is GTSNPN and CDR2 is SVGIG in the germline V gene (reference sequence). The sequencing used CD8+ T cells sorted from blood, collected at week 4, from a patient treated with tofacitinib. The genes are TRBV30 and TRBJ2-7; 7 nucleotides line up with TRBD1. The source of this sequence is a human donor with alopecia areata. The CDR3 reads CAWSGTGTVHYEQYF. The DNA of the CDR3 is TGTGCCTGGAGTGGAACCGGGACAGTGCATTACGAGCAGTACTTC.